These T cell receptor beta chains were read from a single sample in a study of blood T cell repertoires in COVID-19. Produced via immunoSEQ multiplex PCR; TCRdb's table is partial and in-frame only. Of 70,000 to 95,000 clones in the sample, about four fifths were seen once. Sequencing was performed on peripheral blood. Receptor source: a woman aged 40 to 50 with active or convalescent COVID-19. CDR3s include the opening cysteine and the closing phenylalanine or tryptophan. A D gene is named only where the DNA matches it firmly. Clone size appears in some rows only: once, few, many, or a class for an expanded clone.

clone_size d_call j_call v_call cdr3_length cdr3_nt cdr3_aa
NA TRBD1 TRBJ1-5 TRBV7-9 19 TGTGCCAGCAGCTTCAGACAGGGAATTCAATCAGCAACGACTAAGGCCCAGCATTTT CASSFRQGIQSATTKAQHF
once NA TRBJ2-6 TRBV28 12 TGTGCCAGTTACTCTGGGGCCAACGTCCTGACTTTC CASYSGANVLTF
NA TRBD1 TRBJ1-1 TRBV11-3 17 TGTGCCAGCAGCTTAGGCGGACAGGGCCTTCGGTACACTGAAGCTTTCTTT CASSLGGQGLRYTEAFF
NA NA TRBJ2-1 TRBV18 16 TGTGCCAGCTCACCAAGGCCCCCGGGTTCCCACAATGAGCAGTTCTTC CASSPRPPGSHNEQFF
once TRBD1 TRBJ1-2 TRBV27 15 TGTGCCAGCAGTTTGGTGACAGGGAATAACTATGGCTACACCTTC CASSLVTGNNYGYTF
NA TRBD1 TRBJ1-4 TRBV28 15 TGTGCCAGCAGTCCCCAGGGGGCAACTAATGAAAAACTGTTTTTT CASSPQGATNEKLFF
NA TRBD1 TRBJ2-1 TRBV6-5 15 TGTGCCAGCGGGTACGGGACAGGGGCCTACAATGAGCAGTTCTTC CASGYGTGAYNEQFF
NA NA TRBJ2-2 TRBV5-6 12 TGTGCCAGCAGCCGGGGGACCGGGGAGCTGTTTTTT CASSRGTGELFF
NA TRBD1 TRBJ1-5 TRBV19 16 TGTGCCAGTAATACAGGGGCCTCTATTGGCAATCAGCCTCAGCATTTT CASNTGASIGNQPQHF
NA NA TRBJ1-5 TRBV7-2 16 TGTGCCAGCAGCTTCGGAGGAACCGCTAGCAATCAGCCCCAGCATTTT CASSFGGTASNQPQHF
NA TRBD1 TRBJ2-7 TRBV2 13 TGTGCCAGCGGGGGACAGGGGGGTTGGGAGCAGTACTTC CASGGQGGWEQYF
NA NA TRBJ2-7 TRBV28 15 TGTGCCAGCAGTTTAGCAGGGGGGCGGGTTTACGAGCAGTACTTC CASSLAGGRVYEQYF
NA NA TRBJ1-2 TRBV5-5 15 TGTGCCAGCAGCTTGGCCGCGGCCCCTAACTATGGCTACACCTTC CASSLAAAPNYGYTF
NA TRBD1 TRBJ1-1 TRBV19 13 TGTGCCAGTAGTCCGGGGACAGCCACTGAAGCTTTCTTT CASSPGTATEAFF
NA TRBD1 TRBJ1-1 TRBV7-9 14 TGTGCCAGCAGCTTAGCGGAAAACAGGGGTGAAGCTTTCTTT CASSLAENRGEAFF
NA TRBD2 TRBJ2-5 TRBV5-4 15 TGTGCCAGCAGCTACCTAGCGGGAGGGTCGGAGACCCAGTACTTC CASSYLAGGSETQYF
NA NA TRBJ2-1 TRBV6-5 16 TGTGCCAGCAGTTACACCTCAGGACTGTACCACGGTGAGCAGTTCTTC CASSYTSGLYHGEQFF
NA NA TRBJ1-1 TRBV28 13 TGTGCCAGCAGGCCCAATGGGCCGGGGGTCGCTTTCTTT CASRPNGPGVAFF
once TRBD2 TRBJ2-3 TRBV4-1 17 TGCGCCAGCAGCCAGGTCGTGGGACTACACGGCCCAGATACGCAGTATTTT CASSQVVGLHGPDTQYF
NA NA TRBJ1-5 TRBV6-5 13 TGTGCCAGCAGTTACCGGGGGAATCAGCCCCAGCATTTT CASSYRGNQPQHF
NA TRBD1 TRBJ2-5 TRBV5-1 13 TGCGCCAGCAGCCGGACAGGCCAAGAGACCCAGTACTTC CASSRTGQETQYF
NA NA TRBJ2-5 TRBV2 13 TGTGCCAGCAGCGCCAGGACAAGAGAGACCCAGTACTTC CASSARTRETQYF
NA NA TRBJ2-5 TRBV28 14 TGTGCCAGCCGGACAGGACTACCCGGGGAGACCCAGTACTTC CASRTGLPGETQYF
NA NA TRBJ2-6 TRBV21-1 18 TGTGCCAGCAGCAATATAATGGACGGGGACTCTGGGGCCAACGTCCTGACTTTC CASSNIMDGDSGANVLTF
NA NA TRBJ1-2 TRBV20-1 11 TGCAGTCCCCTGGGCAACTATGGCTACACCTTC CSPLGNYGYTF
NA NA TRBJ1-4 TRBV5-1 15 TGCGCCAGCAGCTTGGCCACGACAGCTAATGAAAAACTGTTTTTT CASSLATTANEKLFF
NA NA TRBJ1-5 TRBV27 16 TGTGCCAGCAGTACGACATCGGGGGTGCTGTTGGGGCCCCAGCATTTT CASSTTSGVLLGPQHF